The source of this T cell receptor (beta chain) is a study of T-cell memory formation after mild COVID-19. This clonotype was picked up one time. Its target is not known. Constant-segment primers served in 5'RACE that generated TCR alpha and TCR beta cDNA libraries bearing sample barcodes and UMIs. TCRdb fed the 5' RACE reads into MiXCR, producing one record per CDR3 protein. Here the sample spans 400,000 or so distinct CDR3 sequences, roughly 20% being singletons. The study's findings and limits: Pre-infection memory held some responding clones, suggesting pre-existing cross-reactive T cells responded.

Germline V lookup: CDR1 MNHEY, CDR2 SMNVEV (reference sequence). This CDR3 has 20 residues. With V trimmed by 0 bases and J by 7 bases, 12 bases remained unmatched. The sample consisted of PBMCs or a T cell subset sorted from them (not recorded which). This TCR was sampled from an adult woman who had mild COVID-19 (a few samples of this study predate the infection). Cell type and time point are not known. The chain couples TRBV27 to TRBJ2-1; the match to TRBD2 covers 16 bases. CDR3 nucleotide sequence: TGTGCCAGCAGTTTATCTTCCGGGACTAGCGGGGGGGCTAGAAGGAATGAGCAGTTCTTC. Its protein is CASSLSSGTSGGARRNEQFF.